The following is a TCR beta chain sequence with its context. Its cognate antigen is unknown. These data originate in a study of identical twins. Study-wide results and limits: Twin-shared out-of-frame alpha sequences were enriched for low generation probability. Abundant beta clonotypes from cord blood had fewer insertions, unlike memory repertoires, which showed none.

Template switching created a universal primer site, and the cDNA included unique molecular identifiers. MiXCR was run by TCRdb on the 5' RACE reads, yielding one entry per CDR3 protein. The data contain about 570,000 distinct CDR3 sequences, 9.5% to 10% of them singletons. The CDR3 runs 17 residues. CDR1 is SGHDN, CDR2 FVKESK, per germline. The J segment lost 9 bases and the V segment lost 6 bases, leaving 17 bases of the junction unmatched. These data are also associated with another study on yellow fever vaccine responses in identical twins. Per that study: Twins' vaccine T cell response reportedly gave the appearance of partial convergence and partial personalization.

The sample consisted of PBMCs. This chain joins TRBV14 and TRBJ2-1; 10 positions match TRBD2. This receptor was taken from a woman younger than 35 in good health. CDR3 sequence: CASSQPPSGRARIEQFF. The CDR3 bases are TGTGCCAGCAGTCAACCCCCAAGCGGGAGGGCCCGGATTGAGCAGTTCTTC.